This T cell receptor (beta chain) originates from a study of glioma-infiltrating T cells after dendritic cell vaccination. Overall study findings and caveats: No direct clonality-survival link was found; a diverse polyclonal response may matter.

This CDR3 has 17 residues. Trimming stripped 1 base from V and 0 bases from J, with 14 bases between. Germline lookup yields CDR1 SGDLS and CDR2 YYNGEE. None of the glioblastoma patients had an isocitrate dehydrogenase mutation. To note about this clone: The target antigen is unknown.

Input was around 2 ug genomic DNA, or all available if less. Assay used: immunoSEQ multiplex PCR; TCRdb lists only in-frame clones, some missing. The sample has about 100,000 clones, around 80% seen once. The rearrangement uses TRBV9 and TRBJ2-1; possibly TRBD1 for D (5 bases). This specimen consisted of blood, obtained before dendritic cell vaccination. This receptor was obtained from a human donor with glioblastoma. The CDR3 protein is CASSVRVRESSYNEQFF. The CDR3 DNA is TGTGCCAGCAGCGTACGGGTCAGGGAAAGCTCCTACAATGAGCAGTTCTTC.